Listed below are T cell receptor beta chains from one sample, sequenced in a study of blood T cell repertoires in COVID-19. Here immunoSEQ multiplex PCR was the method, and the copy in TCRdb shows in-frame clones only, minus some. The sample includes under 250,000 clones, about nine tenths of them seen just once. The sample was peripheral blood. These receptors originate from a middle-aged man with COVID-19, enrolled during active disease. Both conserved end residues are part of each CDR3. The D gene is left open where the match is weak. Some rows have no size entry. The others give once, few or many, or a class for an expanded clone.

j_call cdr3_length clone_size v_call d_call cdr3_nt cdr3_aa
TRBJ2-5 14 - TRBV5-1 - TGCGCCAGCAGCTCCCCCCAGGGGGGAGAGACCCAGTACTTC CASSSPQGGETQYF
TRBJ1-1 14 - TRBV7-8 TRBD1 TGTGCCAGCAGCGGACAGGGCAGGAACACTGAAGCTTTCTTT CASSGQGRNTEAFF
TRBJ2-2 13 few TRBV6-5 - TGTGCCAGCAGCCCCCAGTTGATCGGGGAGCTGTTTTTT CASSPQLIGELFF
TRBJ1-6 14 - TRBV6-5 TRBD1 TGTGCCAGCAGGGGGACAGGCTATAATTCACCCCTCCACTTT CASRGTGYNSPLHF
TRBJ1-4 15 - TRBV28 - TGTGCCAGCAGTCCCCAAGGGAGACCTAATGAAAAACTGTTTTTT CASSPQGRPNEKLFF
TRBJ1-1 11 - TRBV5-8 - TGTGCCAGCAGTCCAGGGCACGCGTACTTCTTT CASSPGHAYFF
TRBJ2-2 14 - TRBV25-1 - TGTGCCAGCAGTAGCAGACTGATCACCGGGGAGCTGTTTTTT CASSSRLITGELFF
TRBJ2-2 17 - TRBV11-2 TRBD2 TGTGCCAGCAGCTCGACACTAGCGGGAGCTCGGGCCGGGGAGCTGTTTTTT CASSSTLAGARAGELFF
TRBJ2-7 13 - TRBV2 - TGTGCCACCGCAGGGCCCCTCTCCTACGAGCAGTACTTC CATAGPLSYEQYF
TRBJ2-2 14 - TRBV7-7 - TGTGCTAGCAGCCGAAACCTAGGCACCGGGGAGCTGTTTTTT CASSRNLGTGELFF
TRBJ2-3 13 - TRBV3-1/TRBV3-2 - TGTGCCAGCAGCCAAACTAGCTTAGATACGCAGTATTTT CASSQTSLDTQYF
TRBJ2-3 16 - TRBV7-9 - TGTGCCAGCAGCTTAGCGGGCACTCCTAGCACAGATACGCAGTATTTT CASSLAGTPSTDTQYF
TRBJ1-4 15 - TRBV19 - TGTGCCAGTAGTACGCGGGGGACGGACGATGAAAAACTGTTTTTT CASSTRGTDDEKLFF
TRBJ1-2 15 - TRBV6-5 - TGTGCCAGCAGTTACGGTCGGGGGGGTCAGGGTGGCTACACCTTC CASSYGRGGQGGYTF
TRBJ2-7 15 - TRBV7-8 TRBD1 TGTGCCAGCAGCTTACCCGGGCAGGGGGCATACGAGCAGTACTTC CASSLPGQGAYEQYF
TRBJ1-2 15 - TRBV5-1 - TGCGCCAGCAGCTCGGGAGGGTCCAACGGGTATGGCTACACCTTC CASSSGGSNGYGYTF
TRBJ2-1 16 - TRBV6-4 TRBD1 TGTGCCAGCAGTGACTCTGGGACAGGGGACTACAATGAGCAGTTCTTC CASSDSGTGDYNEQFF
TRBJ2-7 14 - TRBV19 TRBD1 TGTGCCACCCAGACCGGGACAGATTCCTACGAGCAGTACTTC CATQTGTDSYEQYF
TRBJ2-2 19 - TRBV7-8 TRBD2 TGTGCCAGCAGTTACCGGGACAGAAGACTAGCGGGAACGAGCGGGGAGCTGTTTTTT CASSYRDRRLAGTSGELFF
TRBJ1-2 14 - TRBV14 TRBD1 TGTGCCAGCAGCCCGGACAGGAATAACTATGGCTACACCTTC CASSPDRNNYGYTF
TRBJ1-2 12 - TRBV5-5 - TGTGCCAGCCACGAGACAGACTATGGCTACACCTTC CASHETDYGYTF
TRBJ1-2 15 - TRBV4-3 - TGCGCCAGCAGCCCCGGGAGTAATTTTAACTATGGCTACACCTTC CASSPGSNFNYGYTF
TRBJ1-6 14 few TRBV28 - TGTGCCAGCAGTTTAGCAGGTCTTAATTCACCCCTCCACTTT CASSLAGLNSPLHF
TRBJ2-1 16 once TRBV3-1/TRBV3-2 - TGTGCCAGCAGCCTCCGTTGGGGCCGCTCCTACAATGAGCAGTTCTTC CASSLRWGRSYNEQFF
TRBJ2-1 20 - TRBV7-3 TRBD2 TGTGCCAGCAGCTTAACTCCCAGAACTAGCGGGAGGGTCTCGGGTAATGAGCAGTTCTTC CASSLTPRTSGRVSGNEQFF
TRBJ1-1 14 few TRBV5-1 - TGCGCCAGCAGCAGCGGGACGGAGAACACTGAAGCTTTCTTT CASSSGTENTEAFF
TRBJ1-3 14 - TRBV18 - TGTGCCAGCTCGGGCGACGGCTCTGGAAACACCATATATTTT CASSGDGSGNTIYF
TRBJ2-5 15 - TRBV21-1 - TGTGCCAGCAGCCCCCCCGATGAGGGGGGGGAGACCCAGTACTTC CASSPPDEGGETQYF
TRBJ2-2 15 - TRBV7-2 - TGTGCCAGCAGCCCTCAGGGGGGCAGCACCGGGGAGCTGTTTTTT CASSPQGGSTGELFF
TRBJ1-2 14 - TRBV9 - TGTGCCAGCAGCGTAACAGGGTCGGGCTATGGCTACACCTTC CASSVTGSGYGYTF
TRBJ2-5 14 - TRBV19 - TGTGCCAGTAGTATAGATCAGGGTACGGGGACCCAGTACTTC CASSIDQGTGTQYF
TRBJ2-7 14 - TRBV11-2 - TGTGCCAGCAGCTTTCAGGCTCCTCACTACGAGCAGTACTTC CASSFQAPHYEQYF
TRBJ2-5 15 - TRBV5-1 TRBD1 TGCGCCAGCAGCTTGGTTCCAGGGGGCGGGGAGACCCAGTACTTC CASSLVPGGGETQYF
TRBJ1-1 14 - TRBV6-5 TRBD1 TGTGCCAGCAGTTTAACAGGGGTTGGCACTGAAGCTTTCTTT CASSLTGVGTEAFF
TRBJ2-2 15 - TRBV10-3 - TGTGCCATCAGTGAAGGACTACGAGTGGCCGGGGAGCTGTTTTTT CAISEGLRVAGELFF
TRBJ1-1 14 - TRBV19 - TGTGCCAGTAGTGCGACTGGAGAGTACACTGAAGCTTTCTTT CASSATGEYTEAFF
TRBJ2-3 14 - TRBV9 - TGTGCCAGCAGCGTAGCGGTCGAGGGAGATACGCAGTATTTT CASSVAVEGDTQYF
TRBJ1-1 14 - TRBV5-4 - TGTGCCAGCAGCTCATTTGACAGGAACACTGAAGCTTTCTTT CASSSFDRNTEAFF
TRBJ2-1 14 - TRBV5-1 TRBD2 TGCGCCAGCAAAGAGACTAGCGCGACGGATGAGCAGTTCTTC CASKETSATDEQFF
TRBJ1-1 14 - TRBV10-2 TRBD1 TGCGCCAGCAGAGAGAGGGGGCGCGACACTGAAGCTTTCTTT CASRERGRDTEAFF
TRBJ2-1 18 - TRBV5-1 TRBD2 TGCGCCAGCAGCTTGGTTCCTAGCGGGGGCCTCTCCTACAATGAGCAGTTCTTC CASSLVPSGGLSYNEQFF
TRBJ2-7 14 - TRBV29-1 TRBD1 TGCAGCGTTGACGGACAGGGGACCACCTACGAGCAGTACTTC CSVDGQGTTYEQYF
TRBJ1-2 15 - TRBV24-1 - TGTGCCACCAGTGATGGCCGCGGGTCTAACTATGGCTACACCTTC CATSDGRGSNYGYTF
TRBJ1-5 17 - TRBV28 TRBD1 TGTGCCAGCAGTTTCCCCGGGGGGACAGGGAACAATCAGCCCCAGCATTTT CASSFPGGTGNNQPQHF
TRBJ2-1 15 once TRBV7-9 - TGTGCCAGCAGCTTAAAGGGAGGAGGTGGGAATGAGCAGTTCTTC CASSLKGGGGNEQFF
TRBJ2-6 17 - TRBV15 - TGTGCCACCAGCAGAGAATCCCCGGGGACTGGGGCCAACGTCCTGACTTTC CATSRESPGTGANVLTF
TRBJ2-2 15 - TRBV6-4 TRBD1 TGTGCCAGCAGTAACTATGGACAGGTCGGCGGGGAGCTGTTTTTT CASSNYGQVGGELFF
TRBJ1-4 14 - TRBV7-6 TRBD1 TGTGCCAGCAGCGTCGGACAGGGCTCGGAGGAACTGTTTTTT CASSVGQGSEELFF
TRBJ2-7 13 - TRBV30 - TGTGCCTGGAGTAAAGGGGGATCGGGGGAGCAGTACTTC CAWSKGGSGEQYF
TRBJ2-7 14 - TRBV4-1 - TGCGCCAGCAGCCTCTCTGAGGAGTCCTACGAGCAGTACTTC CASSLSEESYEQYF
TRBJ1-5 13 few TRBV7-2 - TGTGCCAGCAGCTTTGACTCAGATCAGCCCCAGCATTTT CASSFDSDQPQHF
TRBJ2-3 15 - TRBV18 TRBD1 TGTGCCAGCTCACCGACAGGGCAGCGCACAGATACGCAGTATTTT CASSPTGQRTDTQYF
TRBJ1-3 14 - TRBV3-1/TRBV3-2 - TGTGCCAGCAGCCCCGAGAGCTCTGGAAACACCATATATTTT CASSPESSGNTIYF
TRBJ1-6 16 - TRBV7-6 - TGTGCCAGCAGCCGAGACAGTAGGCTCTATAATTCACCCCTCCACTTT CASSRDSRLYNSPLHF
TRBJ1-2 16 - TRBV21-1 - TGTGCCAGCAGCAAGGCTAACGCGACAGCTCTCTATGGCTACACCTTC CASSKANATALYGYTF
TRBJ2-7 15 - TRBV9 - TGTGCCAGCAGCGTAGGGGGCGTAAGCTCCTACGAGCAGTACTTC CASSVGGVSSYEQYF
TRBJ2-3 15 - TRBV19 TRBD2 TGTGCCAGTAAAATAACGGGAGGGCCTTCAGATACGCAGTATTTT CASKITGGPSDTQYF